Shown below are 21 T cell receptor beta chains from a single sample sequenced in a study of beta chain features in type 1 diabetes. Reverse transcription of all isolated RNA meant that expressed TCRB transcripts were sequenced. The assay was immunoSEQ multiplex PCR, and TCRdb's table has in-frame clones only and misses some. In the table there are under 900,000 clones, under 20% of which are singletons. What was sequenced was naive CD4+ T cells from blood. The receptors were gathered from a woman younger than 30 in good health.

This clone was detected a few times. The chain is built from TRBV27 and TRBJ2-5; TRBD1 matches at 7 bases. With 1 base clipped from V and 3 bases from J, the junction kept 2 bases outside the gene matches. CDR1 MNHEY and CDR2 SMNVEV come from the germline V gene (reference sequence). The CDR3 runs 14 residues. CDR3 sequence: CASSLYTGEETQYF. CDR3 coding DNA: TGTGCCAGCAGTTTATATACAGGGGAAGAGACCCAGTACTTC.

This clone was observed a few times. V is TRBV15 and J is TRBJ2-7; 10 positions match TRBD1. The CDR3 loop spans 17 amino acids. V trimming: 3 bases; J trimming: 4 bases; junction bases outside the gene matches: 12. Germline assignment: CDR1 LNHNV and CDR2 YYDKDF (reference sequence). CDR3 sequence (DNA): TGTGCCACCAGCAGGGCCTTTGGGACAGGGGCTCCATACGAGCAGTACTTC. It encodes CATSRAFGTGAPYEQYF.

The chain couples TRBV4-3 to TRBJ2-3, with D tentatively TRBD2 (6 bases). Looked up from germline, CDR1 is LGHNA and CDR2 is YSLEER. This CDR3 is 17 amino acids long. Trimming took off 0 bases at V and 5 bases at J, with 18 bases between the two ends. The CDR3 is CASSQDLAGGPKDTQYF. CDR3 nucleotides: TGCGCCAGCAGCCAAGATCTGGCCGGGGGACCTAAAGATACGCAGTATTTT.

The chain joins TRBV7-3 to TRBJ2-3, with 10 bases fitting TRBD2. The V gene end was trimmed by 4 bases and the J gene end by 4 bases; junction bases not matched to a gene: 14. This CDR3 contains 18 residues. CDR1 is SGHTA and CDR2 is FQGTGA in the germline V gene. The CDR3 here is CASSSGGLAGAGADTQYF. Here the CDR3 DNA reads TGTGCCAGCAGCTCCGGGGGGCTAGCGGGAGCGGGCGCAGATACGCAGTATTTT. Full variable domain (outside the CDR3, taken from reference TRBV7-3 and TRBJ2-3): GAGVSQTPSNKVTEKGKYVELRCDPISGHTALYWYRQSLGQGPEFLIYFQGTGAADDSGLPNDRFFAVRPEGSVSTLKIQRTERGDSAVYLCASSSGGLAGAGADTQYFGPGTRLTVL.

This clone came up a few times. V is TRBV2 and J is TRBJ2-1, with 9 bases lining up with TRBD2. V was pared by 7 bases and J by 9 bases, with 4 bases of the junction left unmatched. Germline lookup yields CDR1 SNHLY and CDR2 FYNNEI. The CDR3 runs 12 residues. The CDR3 sequence: CASMREGLEQFF. The CDR3 DNA follows: TGTGCCAGCATGCGGGAGGGGCTTGAGCAGTTCTTC.

V usage is TRBV5-5 and J usage is TRBJ2-3, with D perhaps TRBD2 (6 bases). Germline V gene data show CDR1 as SGHKS and CDR2 as YYEKEE (reference sequence). This CDR3 has 15 residues. Trimming removed 1 base from V and 1 base from J, with 10 bases in between. The CDR3 reads CASSLMAGRTDTQYF. The CDR3 DNA follows: TGTGCCAGCAGCTTGATGGCGGGACGCACAGATACGCAGTATTTT. Combining the CDR3 with reference TRBV5-5 and TRBJ2-3 gives the whole variable domain DAGVTQSPTHLIKTRGQQVTLRCSPISGHKSVSWYQQVLGQGPQFIFQYYEKEERGRGNFPDRFSARQFPNYSSELNVNALLLGDSALYLCASSLMAGRTDTQYFGPGTRLTVL.

The V gene is TRBV9, the J gene TRBJ1-2; TRBD1 matches 7 bases. CDR1 is SGDLS and CDR2 is YYNGEE in the germline V gene. CDR3 length: 14 amino acids. With 4 bases clipped from V and 8 bases from J, the junction kept 11 bases outside the gene matches. Here the CDR3 DNA reads TGTGCCAGCAGCAGATTAACAGGGGTATTAGGCTACACCTTC. Its protein product is CASSRLTGVLGYTF.

The gene calls are TRBV6-6 and TRBJ2-7; the D gene is possibly TRBD2 (6 bases). The CDR3 has 14 residues. Per the germline V gene, CDR1 is MNHNY and CDR2 is SVGAGI (reference sequence). V shed 8 bases and J shed 0 bases, with 14 bases lying between them. The CDR3 protein is CASLRDSVSYEQYF. CDR3 coding DNA: TGTGCCAGCCTCCGGGACTCCGTCTCCTACGAGCAGTACTTC.

Only a few counts were recorded for this clone. The chain employs TRBV5-4 and TRBJ2-1; 13 bases are a match to TRBD2. V gave up 3 bases and J gave up 7 bases; unmatched junction bases: 7. The CDR3 runs to 16 residues. Germline V gene sequence: CDR1 SGHNT, CDR2 YYREEE (reference sequence). The CDR3 loop is CASSYPGLAGWNEQFF. In DNA form, the CDR3 reads TGTGCCAGCAGCTACCCGGGACTAGCGGGATGGAATGAGCAGTTCTTC.

The DNA for the CDR3 is TGTGCCAGCAGCCAGATTAGGGCAGATACGCAGTATTTT. Translating it yields CASSQIRADTQYF. The genes are TRBV14 and TRBJ2-3; D is undetermined. The CDR3 length is 13 residues. The V end lost 3 bases, the J end lost 4 bases, and 8 bases lay between the germline ends. Per germline, CDR1 SGHDN and CDR2 FVKESK.

The V and J genes are TRBV19 and TRBJ2-7; maybe TRBD1 (6 bases). The germline gives CDR1 LNHDA, CDR2 SQIVND (reference sequence). With 5 bases removed from V and 0 bases from J, the gap between germline ends came to 14 bases. The CDR3 extends over 15 amino acids. The CDR3 DNA sequence: TGTGCCAGTAGTGCCGGGACACTTAGCTCCTACGAGCAGTACTTC. Translating gives CASSAGTLSSYEQYF.

The chain couples TRBV21-1 to TRBJ1-2. TRBV21-1 is termed a pseudogene. The CDR3 runs to 16 residues. CDR3 sequence (DNA): TGTGCCAGCAACTCAGCCGGGACTGCCAGACCTGATGGCTACACCTTC. This codes for CASNSAGTARPDGYTF.

This chain joins TRBV13 and TRBJ2-3; 8 nucleotides align to TRBD1. The CDR3 runs 14 residues. Germline CDR1 PRHDT, CDR2 FYEKMQ (reference sequence). V gave up 8 bases and J gave up 6 bases; unmatched junction bases: 10. The chain's CDR3 is CASSPGGISDTQYF. CDR3 sequence (DNA): TGTGCCAGCTCCCCAGGGGGCATATCGGATACGCAGTATTTT. Filled out from reference TRBV13 and TRBJ2-3, the complete variable domain reads AAGVIQSPRHLIKEKRETATLKCYPIPRHDTVYWYQQGPGQDPQFLISFYEKMQSDKGSIPDRFSAQQFSDYHSELNMSSLELGDSALYFCASSPGGISDTQYFGPGTRLTVL.

This clone was detected only a few times. This chain connects TRBV6-5 to TRBJ1-1; D is perhaps TRBD1 (5 bases). The CDR3 totals 14 residues. V lost 0 bases, J lost 2 bases, and 7 bases lay in between. Germline loops: CDR1 MNHEY, CDR2 SVGAGI. CDR3 nucleotide sequence: TGTGCCAGCAGTTACTCGACAGCCAACACTGAAGCTTTCTTT. Protein sequence: CASSYSTANTEAFF.

This rearrangement joins TRBV7-2 to TRBJ2-7; possibly TRBD2 for D (6 bases). Germline V gene data show CDR1 as SGHTA and CDR2 as FQGNSA. Trimming cost V 2 bases and J 6 bases, with 11 bases left between them. This CDR3 comprises 13 residues. CDR3 loop: CASSLTGESEQYF. CDR3 sequence (DNA): TGTGCCAGCAGCTTAACGGGAGAGAGCGAGCAGTACTTC.

This clone has a handful of counts. V and J are TRBV11-3 and TRBJ2-7; 7 positions agree with TRBD1. Germline CDR1 is SGHNT and CDR2 is YENEEA. The CDR3 spans 12 residues. The trim removed 5 bases at V and 6 bases at J, leaving 4 bases unmatched. CDR3 coding DNA: TGTGCCAGCAGCGCTACAGGGGCCGAGCAGTACTTC. Residues: CASSATGAEQYF. Filled out from reference TRBV11-3 and TRBJ2-7, the complete variable domain reads EAGVVQSPRYKIIEKKQPVAFWCNPISGHNTLYWYLQNLGQGPELLIRYENEEAVDDSQLPKDRFSAERLKGVDSTLKIQPAELGDSAVYLCASSATGAEQYFGPGTRLTVT.

With regard to this clone: Different DNA sequences within this sample yield the same CDR3. This chain joins TRBV5-6 and TRBJ2-1; unclear D gene. Trimming took 0 bases from V and 7 from J, leaving 5 bases between them. This CDR3 is built from 12 residues. From germline, CDR1 is SGHDT and CDR2 YYEEEE. The CDR3 here is CASSLGLNEQFF. DNA of the CDR3: TGTGCCAGCAGCTTGGGTTTGAATGAGCAGTTCTTC.

This clone turned up a few times. This chain joins TRBV14 and TRBJ2-1; 10 positions agree with TRBD2. CDR1 and CDR2 (germline): SGHDN, FVKESK. The V segment lost 4 bases and the J segment 6 bases; nucleotides outside the gene matches: 9. The CDR3 has 16 amino acids. The CDR3 sequence is CASSRPKLAGSNEQFF. CDR3 nucleotide sequence: TGTGCCAGCAGCCGCCCTAAACTAGCGGGAAGCAATGAGCAGTTCTTC.

As regards this clone: An end of the junction differs from the germline gene, which may be a read error. CDR3 region: CASSNRQGRIF. The CDR3 nucleotides are TGTGCCAGCAGTAACCGACAGGGACGTATCTTT. The rearrangement links TRBV2 to TRBJ1-1; 7 bases agree with TRBD1. There are 11 residues in the CDR3. CDR1 and CDR2 (germline): SNHLY, FYNNEI. Using reference TRBV2 and TRBJ1-1 for the parts outside the CDR3, the full variable domain is EPEVTQTPSHQVTQMGQEVILRCVPISNHLYFYWYRQILGQKVEFLVSFYNNEISEKSEIFDDQFSVERPDGSNFTLKIRSTKLEDSAMYFCASSNRQGRIFGQGTRLTVV.

This clone was detected a few times. The identical CDR3 is also encoded by other nucleotide sequences in the sample. V and J are TRBV9 and TRBJ2-2; weak D call: TRBD1 (6 bases). Trimming removed 4 bases from V and 3 bases from J, with 10 bases in between. The CDR3 contains 14 residues. Per the germline V gene, CDR1 is SGDLS and CDR2 is YYNGEE. For the CDR3, the DNA is TGTGCCAGCAGCACACAGGGATACACCGGGGAGCTGTTTTTT. Translation: CASSTQGYTGELFF.

V and J are TRBV25-1 and TRBJ2-1, with a tentative D call TRBD2 (5 bases). Germline values: CDR1 MGHDK, CDR2 SYGVNS. The CDR3 is made up of 12 amino acids. V lost 8 bases and J lost 4, with 9 bases in between. For the CDR3, the DNA is TGTGCCAGCTCGGAGGTGTACAATGAGCAGTTCTTC. It codes for CASSEVYNEQFF.